The 18 T cell receptor beta chains reported below all come from one sample, sequenced in a study of blood T cell repertoires in COVID-19. Assay: immunoSEQ multiplex PCR; the TCRdb copy retains only in-frame clones and omits some. Counted here are about 140,000 clones, more than 80% occurring once; the ten biggest clones make up 11%. Sequenced input: peripheral blood. The source of these receptors is an elderly woman with acute or convalescent COVID-19.

This clone came up once. The rearrangement uses TRBV5-6 and TRBJ1-5; 10 bases match TRBD1. There are 17 residues in the CDR3. Per the germline V gene, CDR1 is SGHDT and CDR2 is YYEEEE. V lost 3 bases, J lost 4 bases, and 10 bases stayed unmatched. The CDR3 DNA reads TGTGCCAGCAGCTCCTCGGGACAGGGGCGAGCGAATCAGCCCCAGCATTTT. Its protein product is CASSSSGQGRANQPQHF.

This clone appeared once. V usage is TRBV5-1 and J usage is TRBJ2-5, with 8 bases fitting TRBD2. Germline CDR1 reads SGHRS; CDR2 reads YFSETQ. The trim removed 8 bases at V and 5 bases at J, leaving 8 bases unmatched. The CDR3 has 13 residues. DNA of the CDR3: TGCGCCAGTACCGGTCCGGGAGGGGAGACCCAGTACTTC. It codes for CASTGPGGETQYF.

J is TRBJ2-1 and V is TRBV7-9; D possibly corresponds to TRBD1 (5 bases). V dropped 3 bases and J dropped 1 base, with 10 bases sitting between them. CDR1 SEHNR and CDR2 FQNEAQ come from the germline V gene (reference sequence). The CDR3 loop spans 15 amino acids. This CDR3 is CASSFERTSYNEQFF. For the CDR3, the DNA is TGTGCCAGCAGCTTCGAAAGGACATCCTACAATGAGCAGTTCTTC.

The chain links TRBV6-2 or TRBV6-3 to TRBJ1-5; D is uncertain. The germline V gene has CDR1 MNHEY and CDR2 SVGEGT. Deletions cut 6 bases from V and 0 bases from J, with 12 bases between. The CDR3 loop spans 15 amino acids. This CDR3 reads CASSPTAYSNQPQHF. The CDR3 DNA reads TGTGCCAGCAGCCCTACAGCATATAGCAATCAGCCCCAGCATTTT.

J is TRBJ2-1 and V is TRBV7-9; 8 bases fit TRBD2. Germline-derived CDR1 and CDR2 are SEHNR and FQNEAQ (reference sequence). The V and J ends lost 8 bases and 7 bases, in that order; junction bases with no gene match: 10. CDR3 length: 14 residues. CDR3: CASQSGGIVNEQFF. For the CDR3, the DNA is TGTGCCAGCCAATCGGGGGGGATTGTAAATGAGCAGTTCTTC.

J is TRBJ1-1 and V is TRBV6-1, with unresolved D. Trimming stripped 3 bases from V and 2 bases from J, with 13 bases between. The CDR3 totals 15 residues. Looked up from germline, CDR1 is MNHNS and CDR2 is SASEGT. CDR3 amino acids: CASSDAAQLNTEAFF. In nucleotides, the CDR3 is TGTGCCAGCAGTGATGCGGCCCAACTCAACACTGAAGCTTTCTTT.

This chain uses TRBV19 with TRBJ1-2; 9 bases are a match to TRBD1. V lost 1 base, J lost 4 bases, and 16 bases stayed unmatched. The CDR3 length is 19 residues. Germline CDR1 LNHDA, CDR2 SQIVND (reference sequence). In nucleotides, the CDR3 is TGTGCCAGTAGTATAGGACACCGGGACAGGGATCAGAGATTCTATGGCTACACCTTC. This codes for CASSIGHRDRDQRFYGYTF. The variable domain in full, completed from reference TRBV19 and TRBJ1-2, reads DGGITQSPKYLFRKEGQNVTLSCEQNLNHDAMYWYRQDPGQGLRLIYYSQIVNDFQKGDIAEGYSVSREKKESFPLTVTSAQKNPTAFYLCASSIGHRDRDQRFYGYTFGSGTRLTVV.

The J gene is TRBJ1-4, the V gene TRBV5-1; the D is unclear. The CDR3 extends over 14 amino acids. V was clipped by 2 bases and J by 3 bases, with 8 bases between them. CDR1 is SGHRS, CDR2 YFSETQ, per germline. The CDR3 coding sequence is TGCGCCAGCAGCTTTGGCGGAGCTAATGAAAAACTGTTTTTT. Protein sequence: CASSFGGANEKLFF.

This clone was counted a few times. V and J are TRBV5-1 and TRBJ1-1; maybe TRBD1 (6 bases). V shed 0 bases and J shed 4 bases, with 10 bases lying between them. This CDR3 contains 14 residues. Germline loops: CDR1 SGHRS, CDR2 YFSETQ. The DNA of the CDR3 is TGCGCCAGCAGCTTGGACAGGGATGGCACTGAAGCTTTCTTT. It codes for CASSLDRDGTEAFF.

The table lists this clone with a few counts. This chain uses TRBV6-6 with TRBJ2-7; TRBD1 agrees at 11 bases. V lost 5 bases to trimming and J lost 12 bases; unmatched junction nucleotides: 12. Germline CDR1 MNHNY, CDR2 SVGAGI (reference sequence). This CDR3 comprises 14 residues. The CDR3 nucleotides are TGTGCCAGCAGTCAAAACATGGCGGGGACAGGGGGGTACTTC. This encodes CASSQNMAGTGGYF.

The rearrangement uses TRBV5-6 and TRBJ1-2; tentatively, D is TRBD1 (6 bases). The germline V gene encodes CDR1 SGHDT and CDR2 YYEEEE. This CDR3 contains 13 residues. Trimming removed 0 bases at V and 8 bases at J, with 11 bases between. The CDR3 nucleotides read TGTGCCAGCAGCTTGGTGGCAGGGGAGGGCTACACCTTC. It yields the protein CASSLVAGEGYTF.

The V call is TRBV15, the J call TRBJ1-2; D is possibly TRBD1 (6 bases). Germline V gives CDR1 LNHNV, CDR2 YYDKDF (reference sequence). The CDR3 loop spans 14 amino acids. Trimming shortened V by 0 bases and J by 4 bases, and 9 bases separated the two germline ends. CDR3 nucleotides: TGTGCCACCAGCAGAGAAGAGGGGGTCTATGGCTACACCTTC. Protein product: CATSREEGVYGYTF.

The J gene is TRBJ1-2, the V gene TRBV6-6; TRBD1 might be the D (6 bases). The CDR3 runs 15 residues. CDR1 MNHNY and CDR2 SVGAGI come from the germline V gene (reference sequence). The germline V and J ends were trimmed by 6 bases and 4 bases, with 18 bases remaining between them. The CDR3 region has the DNA TGTGCCAGCAGGTGGGACATTGATGGGCTCTATGGCTACACCTTC. Translated, it gives CASRWDIDGLYGYTF.

The rearrangement uses TRBV5-1 and TRBJ1-3; TRBD1 matches 7 bases. Trimming cost V 2 bases and J 3 bases; bases outside gene matches: 5. The CDR3 extends over 15 amino acids. CDR1 is SGHRS and CDR2 is YFSETQ in the germline V gene. CDR3: CASSLQGLFGNTIYF. DNA of the CDR3: TGCGCCAGCAGCTTACAGGGGCTATTTGGAAACACCATATATTTT.

The gene calls are TRBV27 and TRBJ1-2; maybe TRBD1 (6 bases). Germline CDR1 and CDR2: MNHEY and SMNVEV (reference sequence). The CDR3 is made up of 15 amino acids. Trimming took off 4 bases at V and 3 bases at J, with 15 bases between the two ends. The CDR3 here is CASSSSGQTYYGYTF. The CDR3 DNA follows: TGTGCCAGCAGTTCCTCTGGACAGACCTACTATGGCTACACCTTC.

The chain recombines TRBV30 with TRBJ1-2; 12 bases match TRBD1. This CDR3 contains 19 residues. Germline CDR1 GTSNPN, CDR2 SVGIG (reference sequence). V gave up 3 bases and J gave up 0 bases; unmatched junction bases: 14. The CDR3 here is CAWSRRGQGAKTANYGYTF. The CDR3 coding sequence is TGTGCCTGGAGCCGAAGGGGACAGGGGGCCAAGACGGCTAACTATGGCTACACCTTC.

The gene calls are TRBV3-1 (or the pseudogene TRBV3-2) and TRBJ2-3; 8 bases match TRBD1. Losses at the gene ends were 4 bases for V and 0 bases for J; bases not matched to a gene: 6. The CDR3 spans 16 residues. The germline V gene encodes CDR1 LGHDT and CDR2 YNNKEL (reference sequence). CDR3 DNA sequence: TGTGCCAGCAGCCCGGGACAGGTCACTAGCACAGATACGCAGTATTTT. Translating gives CASSPGQVTSTDTQYF.

Worth noting for this clone: Sequence at one end of the junction differs from germline and may be a read error. The chain is built from TRBV5-1 and TRBJ1-1, with D unresolved. Germline-derived CDR1 and CDR2 are SGHRS and YFSETQ. CDR3 length: 14 residues. The CDR3 sequence is CASRLSRGDTEAFF. The CDR3 DNA is TGCGCCAGCCGCTTAAGTCGGGGAGACACTGAAGCTTTCTTT.